This paragraph covers one T cell receptor beta chain sequence. The specificity of this receptor is unknown. No clone much larger than this one lies a single base away; base qualities are absent. The time point label, as the study defines it: 30 days after allo-HCT. Blood from recipients was drawn about 28 days before transplant and again at days 30, 100 and 180 after transplant. Nuclei Lysis Solution was used to extract genomic DNA from fresh or cryopreserved unfractionated peripheral blood mononuclear cells. The immunoSEQ assay, a bias-controlled multiplex PCR with V- and J-specific primers, was used to amplify TCR beta CDR3 regions from genomic DNA. In a second PCR step, a proprietary barcode and Illumina adapter sequences were attached to the CDR3 amplicons. CDR3 libraries were sequenced on an Illumina MiSeq instrument. The paper's data handling went like this. immunoSEQ Analyzer 3.0 was used for export and quality control, with R Bioconductor and Immunarch used for downstream analyses. Repertoire metrics were calculated using only productive rearrangements within the normalized downsampled data set. Pathologically expanded clonotypes were defined as those larger than 5 templates in the normalized cohort. Repertoire diversity was measured with the Inverse Simpson Index. The non-normalized data set was used for CMV-specificity analyses so that all clonotypes could be captured. In TCRdb, the immuneACCESS table is reduced to in-frame sequences with V and J assigned. These tables do not hold every clone; where another copy was compared, an unresolved V gene accounts for under half, and the others remain unexplained. V and J calls and clone size are those listed in that table; D and trimming were worked out from the DNA. The sample table records around 7,300 clones; nearly 99% of these occur just once. 0.55% to 0.75% of the sample lies in the top ten.

V is reduced by 4 bases and J by 4 bases, leaving a spacing of 11 bases between them. CDR1 and CDR2, per the germline V gene (reference sequence), are SGHNT and YYREEE. The CDR3 contains 13 residues, cysteine and phenylalanine counted. The read is trimmed to its CDR3 DNA, 39 bases read in frame from base 1. This entry is derived from a study of T cell clonotyping in hematopoietic cell transplantation (dated by TCRdb to the early 2020s). About the study as a whole: A total of 130 to 150 blood samples were gathered in the study from 35 to 45 consecutive transplant recipients along with their related donors. Patients were recruited between 2015 and January 2017 and followed until late 2020 or death. What the research found in general, with its limitations: A decrease in recipient TCR diversity was observed after transplant, and a progressive increase in pathologically expanded clonotypes was seen from day 30 to day 180. Broader posttransplant TCR repertoire diversity was predicted by donor and pretransplant recipient Inverse Simpson Index values. The sample size was limited, and CD4 and CD8 repertoire contributions could not be separated because cells were not sorted. Only a small fraction of recipient repertoires overlapped donor repertoires, with over 97% appearing de novo at the given depth.

The specimen comprised PBMCs, sampled 30 days after allogeneic stem cell transplant. This TCR came from a male patient between 60 and 69 years old who had an allogeneic stem cell transplant from a related donor, so the T cells may come from the graft donor. Some clones in this sample may be carry-over from other donors' samples. The chain employs TRBV5-4 and TRBJ1-2, and the D gene may be TRBD1, 6 bases matching. The nucleotides read TGTGCCAGCAGCCGACAGGAGACCTATGGCTACACCTTC. This yields the protein CASSRQETYGYTF.